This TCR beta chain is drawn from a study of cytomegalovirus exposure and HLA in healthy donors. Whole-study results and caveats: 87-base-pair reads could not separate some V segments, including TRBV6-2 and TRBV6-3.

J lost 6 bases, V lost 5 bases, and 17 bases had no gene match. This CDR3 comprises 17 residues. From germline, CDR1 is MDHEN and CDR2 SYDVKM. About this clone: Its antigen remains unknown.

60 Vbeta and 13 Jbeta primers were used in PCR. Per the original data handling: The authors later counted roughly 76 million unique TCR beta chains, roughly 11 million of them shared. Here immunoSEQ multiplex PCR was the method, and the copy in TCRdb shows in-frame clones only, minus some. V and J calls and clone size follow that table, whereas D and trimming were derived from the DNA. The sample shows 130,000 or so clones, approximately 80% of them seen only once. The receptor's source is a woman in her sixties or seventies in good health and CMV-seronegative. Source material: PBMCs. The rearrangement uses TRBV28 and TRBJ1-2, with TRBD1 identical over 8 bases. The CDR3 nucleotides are TGTGCCAGCAGTCCAGCAGCCGCAGGGGGCGGTGGTAATGGCTACACCTTC. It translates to CASSPAAAGGGGNGYTF.